Each of the 30 T cell receptor beta chains below was sequenced from the same sample in a study of blood T cell repertoires in COVID-19. Produced via immunoSEQ multiplex PCR; TCRdb's table is partial and in-frame only. Here the sample spans 110,000 to 150,000 clones, over 75% being singletons. Specimen: peripheral blood. The receptors were gathered from a human donor in a cohort sampled during active COVID-19.

The chain employs TRBV5-1 and TRBJ2-3; D is ambiguous. V was cut by 0 bases and J by 4 bases, with 12 bases left in between. The CDR3 runs to 15 residues. In germline, CDR1 is SGHRS, CDR2 YFSETQ. The DNA for the CDR3 is TGCGCCAGCAGCTTGGCACCCGGGTTCTCAGATACGCAGTATTTT. Encoded protein: CASSLAPGFSDTQYF.

This clone was seen a single time. The chain couples TRBV4-3 to TRBJ2-2, with a possible D match to TRBD2 (7 bases). CDR1 LGHNA and CDR2 YSLEER come from the germline V gene. Trimming left V 0 bases short and J 1 base short, with 9 bases between. The CDR3 runs 16 residues. CDR3 protein: CASSQERGGNTGELFF. DNA of the CDR3: TGCGCCAGCAGCCAAGAGAGGGGGGGGAACACCGGGGAGCTGTTTTTT.

The J gene is TRBJ2-3, the V gene TRBV11-3, with D possibly being TRBD2 (7 bases). The CDR3 has 16 amino acids. Looked up from germline, CDR1 is SGHNT and CDR2 is YENEEA. V lost 5 bases and J lost 4, with 19 bases in between. CDR3 amino acids: CASSPRWGGPSDTQYF. Here the CDR3 DNA reads TGTGCCAGCAGCCCACGGTGGGGGGGCCCATCAGATACGCAGTATTTT.

This chain uses TRBV6-2 or TRBV6-3 with TRBJ2-7; TRBD1 agrees at 10 bases. CDR1 MNHEY and CDR2 SVGEGT come from the germline V gene. CDR3 size: 16 residues. Losses at the gene ends were 6 bases for V and 6 bases for J; bases not matched to a gene: 14. CDR3 nucleotide sequence: TGTGCCAGCAGCACCGGGACAGGGGTTCAATTCTGCGAGCAGTACTTC. It is translated as CASSTGTGVQFCEQYF.

The gene calls are TRBV5-4 and TRBJ2-2; 10 nucleotides agree with TRBD2. This CDR3 is 16 amino acids long. CDR1 SGHNT and CDR2 YYREEE come from the germline V gene (reference sequence). After removal of 4 bases from V and 6 bases from J, the junction contained 9 bases not matched to a gene. CDR3 nucleotide sequence: TGTGCCAGCAGCCTACCGCTAGCGGGAGTCGCCGGGGAGCTGTTTTTT. This sequence encodes CASSLPLAGVAGELFF. The variable domain in full, with the rest retrieved from reference TRBV5-4 and TRBJ2-2, is ETGVTQSPTHLIKTRGQQVTLRCSSQSGHNTVSWYQQALGQGPQFIFQYYREEENGRGNFPPRFSGLQFPNYSSELNVNALELDDSALYLCASSLPLAGVAGELFFGEGSRLTVL.

The chain is built from TRBV2 and TRBJ1-2; possibly TRBD1 for D (5 bases). V lost 4 bases to trimming and J lost 2 bases, with 17 bases between them. Germline V gene lookup returns CDR1 SNHLY and CDR2 FYNNEI. The CDR3 sequence is 16 residues long. In DNA, the CDR3 is TGTGCCAGCAGTGTGGGGGGGGGTCTCGCCAACTATGGCTACACCTTC. Translating gives CASSVGGGLANYGYTF.

The chain employs TRBV3-1 (or the pseudogene TRBV3-2) and TRBJ1-6; 8 bases are a match to TRBD1. V shed 4 bases, J shed 13 bases, and the junction held 9 bases outside the gene matches. CDR3 length: 14 residues. Germline-derived CDR1 and CDR2 are LGHDT and YNNKEL (reference sequence). The CDR3 nucleotides read TGTGCCAGCAGCCCCCGGGACAGGAGGTATCCCCTCCACTTT. Protein product: CASSPRDRRYPLHF.

J is TRBJ2-1 and V is TRBV6-2 or TRBV6-3; 9 bases agree with TRBD2. J gave up 9 bases and V 5 bases, and 5 bases lay outside the gene matches. Germline V gene data show CDR1 as MNHEY and CDR2 as SVGEGT. The CDR3 runs to 13 residues. The CDR3 DNA follows: TGTGCCAGCAGTCTACGTAGCGGGGGTGAGCAGTTCTTC. Its protein product is CASSLRSGGEQFF.

The genes are TRBV4-1 and TRBJ2-3; 8 bases fit TRBD2. With 0 bases clipped from V and 1 base from J, the junction kept 3 bases outside the gene matches. CDR3 length: 16 amino acids. The germline V gene has CDR1 MGHRA and CDR2 YSYEKL. CDR3 protein: CASSQEAGVGTDTQYF. The CDR3 bases are TGCGCCAGCAGCCAAGAAGCGGGGGTGGGCACAGATACGCAGTATTTT.

The chain has TRBV6-2 or TRBV6-3 and TRBJ1-5, with 8 positions matching TRBD1. The CDR3 length is 15 residues. CDR1 MNHEY and CDR2 SVGEGT come from the germline V gene. Trimming took 4 bases from V and 4 from J; bases not matched to a gene: 6. The CDR3 DNA is TGTGCCAGCAGTTTGGAACAGGGGGGTAATCAGCCCCAGCATTTT. Its translation: CASSLEQGGNQPQHF.

The chain joins TRBV7-9 to TRBJ1-1; D not resolved. This CDR3 spans 14 amino acids. CDR1 is SEHNR, CDR2 FQNEAQ, per germline (reference sequence). Trimming left V 5 bases short and J 1 base short, with 11 bases between. CDR3 nucleotide sequence: TGTGCCAGCAGCCGCTTCATCGGGAACACTGAAGCTTTCTTT. It specifies CASSRFIGNTEAFF.

The V gene is TRBV14, the J gene TRBJ2-7; no definite D call. V was trimmed by 4 bases and J by 5 bases, leaving 3 bases between them. The CDR3 is made up of 10 amino acids. The germline V gene has CDR1 SGHDN and CDR2 FVKESK. The chain's CDR3 is CASSLNEQYV. DNA of the CDR3: TGTGCCAGCAGCCTAAACGAGCAGTACGTC.

This chain connects TRBV5-1 to TRBJ1-2; 9 nucleotides agree with TRBD1. Unmatched junction bases numbered 4, after V lost 4 bases and J lost 0 bases. Germline V gene lookup returns CDR1 SGHRS and CDR2 YFSETQ. This CDR3 spans 15 amino acids. CDR3 bases: TGCGCCAGCAGCGATTACAGGGGGCCTAACTATGGCTACACCTTC. Residues: CASSDYRGPNYGYTF.

This rearrangement joins TRBV20-1 to TRBJ2-1; D perhaps matches TRBD2 (6 bases). The CDR3 spans 11 residues. Deletions cut 6 bases from V and 12 bases from J, with 15 bases between. Germline V CDR1 and CDR2: DFQATT, SNEGSKA (reference sequence). The CDR3 DNA is TGCAGTGCACTGGGGGAGGTTGGGCAGTTCTTC. Translated, it gives CSALGEVGQFF.

The genes are TRBV7-3 and TRBJ2-5; TRBD2 agrees at 7 bases. Germline CDR1 and CDR2: SGHTA and FQGTGA. The CDR3 spans 14 residues. Germline trimming cut 3 bases from V and 4 bases from J; bases unmatched to any gene: 5. CDR3 sequence: CASSFAGVGETQYF. CDR3 DNA sequence: TGTGCCAGCAGCTTCGCGGGGGTTGGAGAGACCCAGTACTTC.

The chain uses TRBV7-9 and TRBJ2-1, with 13 bases identical to TRBD2. The CDR3 is 14 residues long. Trimming at V came to 11 bases and at J to 8 bases, leaving 9 bases not matched to a gene. Germline assignment: CDR1 SEHNR and CDR2 FQNEAQ (reference sequence). The CDR3 sequence is CASPGLAGADEQFF. CDR3 bases: TGTGCCTCCCCCGGACTAGCGGGAGCTGATGAGCAGTTCTTC.

The V gene is TRBV7-2, the J gene TRBJ2-5; a possible D gene is TRBD2 (5 bases). Germline V CDR1 and CDR2: SGHTA, FQGNSA. The V gene lost 6 bases and the J gene lost 4 bases, with 18 bases spanning the gap. CDR3 length equals 15 residues. The CDR3 nucleotides are TGTGCCAGCAGTTTGGGCGCACCGGAGGTAGAGACCCAGTACTTC. This encodes CASSLGAPEVETQYF.

V usage is TRBV11-3 and J usage is TRBJ2-7, with TRBD1 matching over 7 bases. The CDR3 extends over 13 amino acids. Looked up from germline, CDR1 is SGHNT and CDR2 is YENEEA. J lost 3 bases, V lost 4 bases, and 3 bases had no gene match. The CDR3 DNA sequence: TGTGCCAGCAGCTCGGGACAGTTCTACGAGCAGTACTTC. It yields the protein CASSSGQFYEQYF.

The chain combines TRBV15 with TRBJ2-5; D is possibly TRBD2 (6 bases). V dropped 6 bases and J dropped 7 bases, with 15 bases sitting between them. The CDR3 spans 13 residues. Germline V CDR1 and CDR2: LNHNV, YYDKDF (reference sequence). CDR3 DNA: TGTGCCACCAGTCCAACTAGCTCTGGGACCCAGTACTTC. This encodes CATSPTSSGTQYF.

This chain connects TRBV2 to TRBJ1-1; weak D call: TRBD1 (6 bases). This CDR3 has 13 amino acids. Germline V gene data show CDR1 as SNHLY and CDR2 as FYNNEI. The germline V and J ends were trimmed by 10 bases and 1 base, with 13 bases remaining between them. Here the CDR3 reads CATNQQGNTEAFF. The CDR3 DNA is TGTGCCACCAATCAACAGGGGAACACTGAAGCTTTCTTT. The complete variable domain, with remaining parts taken from reference TRBV2 and TRBJ1-1, reads EPEVTQTPSHQVTQMGQEVILRCVPISNHLYFYWYRQILGQKVEFLVSFYNNEISEKSEIFDDQFSVERPDGSNFTLKIRSTKLEDSAMYFCATNQQGNTEAFFGQGTRLTVV.

This clone was detected ten times or more. This CDR3 reads CASSIQGRGTEAFF. In DNA, the CDR3 is TGTGCCAGTAGTATACAGGGGAGGGGCACTGAAGCTTTCTTT. The chain is built from TRBV19 and TRBJ1-1, with D perhaps matching TRBD1 (6 bases). This CDR3 is 14 amino acids long. CDR1 and CDR2 from the germline V gene are LNHDA and SQIVND (reference sequence). Trimming took 2 bases from V and 4 from J, leaving 11 bases between them.

V is TRBV18 and J is TRBJ2-3; D possibly corresponds to TRBD2 (5 bases). The CDR3 extends over 17 amino acids. Germline V gives CDR1 KGHSH, CDR2 LQKENI. The V end lost 0 bases, the J end lost 1 base, and 14 bases lay between the germline ends. DNA for the CDR3: TGTGCCAGCTCACCACCGTACTTTGGAGGAGGCACAGATACGCAGTATTTT. This encodes CASSPPYFGGGTDTQYF.

The chain employs TRBV14 and TRBJ2-5, with 7 positions matching TRBD1. This CDR3 has 17 residues. V gave up 4 bases and J gave up 5 bases; unmatched junction bases: 16. Germline CDR1 reads SGHDN; CDR2 reads FVKESK. In DNA form, the CDR3 reads TGTGCCAGCAGCCCCGACAGGGTTGGTATCGTTCGGGAGACCCAGTACTTC. It yields the protein CASSPDRVGIVRETQYF.

The chain has TRBV29-1 and TRBJ1-2; D gene uncertain. CDR1 is SQVTM and CDR2 is ANQGSEA in the germline V gene. Trimming pared 1 base from V and 4 bases from J, leaving 13 bases between. The CDR3 extends over 14 amino acids. DNA for the CDR3: TGCAGCGTTGAAGGCACTTTCATCCCCTATGGCTACACCTTC. Amino acids: CSVEGTFIPYGYTF.

The V gene is TRBV4-1, the J gene TRBJ1-5; maybe TRBD1 (6 bases). The ends were cut back, 4 bases at V and 2 bases at J, with 12 bases in the middle. Looked up from germline, CDR1 is MGHRA and CDR2 is YSYEKL. The CDR3 has 15 residues. CDR3 residues: CASSLTGTGNQPQHF. The CDR3 DNA sequence: TGCGCCAGCAGCCTAACAGGGACGGGCAATCAGCCCCAGCATTTT.

The rearrangement uses TRBV6-6 and TRBJ2-7, with TRBD1 identical over 10 bases. CDR1 and CDR2 (germline): MNHNY, SVGAGI (reference sequence). This CDR3 comprises 14 residues. The J segment lost 4 bases and the V segment lost 0 bases, leaving 0 bases of the junction unmatched. The CDR3 DNA is TGTGCCAGCAGTTACTCGGGACAGGGGTACGAGCAGTACTTC. Translating it yields CASSYSGQGYEQYF.

The gene calls are TRBV7-2 and TRBJ2-5; 8 bases map to TRBD1. This CDR3 contains 14 residues. Looked up from germline, CDR1 is SGHTA and CDR2 is FQGNSA. V shed 4 bases, J shed 2 bases, and the junction held 3 bases outside the gene matches. This chain's CDR3 is CASSWGTGQETQYF. The CDR3 nucleotides are TGTGCCAGCAGCTGGGGGACAGGACAAGAGACCCAGTACTTC. The entire variable domain, with the rest obtained from reference TRBV7-2 and TRBJ2-5, is as follows: GAGVSQSPSNKVTEKGKDVELRCDPISGHTALYWYRQSLGQGLEFLIYFQGNSAPDKSGLPSDRFSAERTGGSVSTLTIQRTQQEDSAVYLCASSWGTGQETQYFGPGTRLLVL.

The V and J genes are TRBV2 and TRBJ1-1; the D gene is possibly TRBD1 (5 bases). Trimming took off 4 bases at V and 4 bases at J, with 13 bases between the two ends. CDR1 and CDR2 from the germline V gene are SNHLY and FYNNEI. The CDR3 extends over 14 amino acids. The CDR3 here is CASSGWGGRTEAFF. As DNA, the CDR3 is TGTGCCAGCAGTGGGTGGGGCGGACGCACTGAAGCTTTCTTT.

The V gene is TRBV27, the J gene TRBJ2-3, with TRBD2 as a possible D gene (7 bases). Trimming pared 7 bases from V and 2 bases from J, leaving 22 bases between. Germline V gene lookup returns CDR1 MNHEY and CDR2 SMNVEV (reference sequence). The CDR3 has 17 residues. The CDR3 DNA is TGTGCCAGCAACCCCCCTCAGGCGGGGGCCCTCACAGATACGCAGTATTTT. Translation: CASNPPQAGALTDTQYF.

V usage is TRBV19 and J usage is TRBJ2-7, with a tentative D call TRBD1 (6 bases). V dropped 5 bases and J dropped 4 bases, with 9 bases sitting between them. CDR1 and CDR2 from the germline V gene are LNHDA and SQIVND (reference sequence). The CDR3 contains 12 residues. CDR3 sequence: CASSHTGYEQYF. The CDR3 DNA reads as TGTGCCAGTAGTCATACAGGGTACGAGCAGTACTTC.